Shown below are 21 T cell receptor beta chains from a single sample sequenced in a study of shared clonotypes between healthy human individuals. Method: immunoSEQ multiplex PCR; TCRdb's copy keeps in-frame clones and lacks some. The table shows about 2.4 million clones, with roughly 93% occurring only once. Specimen: naive CD4+ T cells from PBMCs. The sample's subset: CD45RA+ positively selected. Receptors were obtained from a man aged 18-30 years in good health. Some clones in this sample may be carry-over from other donors' samples.

The CDR3 is CASSLDPGPYEQYF. The CDR3 nucleotides read TGTGCCAGCAGCTTAGACCCAGGGCCCTACGAGCAGTACTTC. The chain is built from TRBV7-8 and TRBJ2-7, with D possibly being TRBD1 (5 bases). CDR1 is SGHVS and CDR2 is FQNEAQ in the germline V gene. This CDR3 has 14 residues. Trimming cost V 1 base and J 2 bases, with 9 bases left between them.

The chain has TRBV30 and TRBJ2-7; D gene uncertain. V lost 3 bases and J lost 3, with 18 bases in between. Per germline, CDR1 GTSNPN and CDR2 SVGIG (reference sequence). This CDR3 contains 15 residues. CDR3 DNA: TGTGCCTGGAGGGCTTGGAGTAAGAACTACTACGAGCAGTACTTC. Translated, it gives CAWRAWSKNYYEQYF.

The chain joins TRBV6-1 to TRBJ2-1, with 11 bases fitting TRBD2. The ends lost 1 base at V and 4 bases at J; junction bases unmatched: 6. This CDR3 is built from 17 residues. CDR1 is MNHNS, CDR2 SASEGT, per germline. This chain's CDR3 is CASSEGGTSGPYNEQFF. For the CDR3, the DNA is TGTGCCAGCAGTGAAGGTGGGACTAGCGGACCTTACAATGAGCAGTTCTTC.

J is TRBJ2-1 and V is TRBV28, with D maybe TRBD1 (5 bases). Germline V lookup: CDR1 MDHEN, CDR2 SYDVKM. The CDR3 is 14 amino acids. Deletions cut 2 bases from V and 7 bases from J, with 12 bases between. CDR3 DNA sequence: TGTGCCAGCAGTTTACCCCCCGGACAAAATGAGCAGTTCTTC. Residues: CASSLPPGQNEQFF. The full variable domain, rest sourced from reference TRBV28 and TRBJ2-1, is DVKVTQSSRYLVKRTGEKVFLECVQDMDHENMFWYRQDPGLGLRLIYFSYDVKMKEKGDIPEGYSVSREKKERFSLILESASTNQTSMYLCASSLPPGQNEQFFGPGTRLTVL.

The chain combines TRBV5-5 with TRBJ2-5; D not resolved. Per germline, CDR1 SGHKS and CDR2 YYEKEE (reference sequence). V lost 4 bases to trimming and J lost 1 base, with 8 bases between them. This CDR3 spans 13 amino acids. CDR3 DNA sequence: TGTGCCAGCAGCCCCTCCCCCCAAGAGACCCAGTACTTC. It specifies CASSPSPQETQYF.

In regard to this clone: The same CDR3 arises from other DNA sequences in this sample as well. This chain uses TRBV28 with TRBJ1-2; 8 bases are a match to TRBD1. V lost 6 bases and J lost 2; bases outside the gene matches: 2. There are 13 residues in the CDR3. Germline V gene data show CDR1 as MDHEN and CDR2 as SYDVKM. CDR3 protein: CASRRTGNYGYTF. In nucleotides, the CDR3 is TGTGCCAGCAGACGGACAGGGAACTATGGCTACACCTTC.

V is TRBV6-1 and J is TRBJ1-2; the D gene is possibly TRBD1 (5 bases). The germline CDR1 and CDR2 sequences are MNHNS and SASEGT. Trimming took off 5 bases at V and 4 bases at J, with 14 bases between the two ends. The CDR3 extends over 14 amino acids. Here the CDR3 DNA reads TGTGCCAGCAGTCTCCGGGACTCTCCCTATGGCTACACCTTC. It translates to CASSLRDSPYGYTF.

The chain has TRBV6-6 and TRBJ2-1, with TRBD2 matching 9 bases. The V segment lost 6 bases and the J segment 1 base; nucleotides outside the gene matches: 4. Germline V gives CDR1 MNHNY, CDR2 SVGAGI (reference sequence). This CDR3 has 15 amino acids. Here the CDR3 DNA reads TGTGCCAGCAGCCAAGCGGGAGGATCCTACAATGAGCAGTTCTTC. Residues: CASSQAGGSYNEQFF.

The chain combines TRBV30 with TRBJ1-2, with D perhaps TRBD1 (5 bases). The germline V and J ends were trimmed by 4 bases and 0 bases, with 15 bases remaining between them. Germline V gene sequence: CDR1 GTSNPN, CDR2 SVGIG (reference sequence). There are 15 residues in the CDR3. CDR3 bases: TGTGCCTGGAAATCCCAGGGCCTCGCTAACTATGGCTACACCTTC. Protein: CAWKSQGLANYGYTF. Full variable domain (outside the CDR3, taken from reference TRBV30 and TRBJ1-2): SQTIHQWPATLVQPVGSPLSLECTVEGTSNPNLYWYRQAAGRGLQLLFYSVGIGQISSEVPQNLSASRPQDRQFILSSKKLLLSDSGFYLCAWKSQGLANYGYTFGSGTRLTVV.

The chain combines TRBV19 with TRBJ1-5, with a tentative D call TRBD1 (6 bases). In germline, CDR1 is LNHDA, CDR2 SQIVND (reference sequence). The germline V and J ends were trimmed by 6 bases and 4 bases, with 13 bases remaining between them. CDR3 size: 14 residues. The CDR3 spells CASSRTTGNQPQHF. CDR3 nucleotide sequence: TGTGCCAGTAGCAGAACGACAGGTAATCAGCCCCAGCATTTT.

The chain joins TRBV7-9 to TRBJ1-4; D remains unclear. Per germline, CDR1 SEHNR and CDR2 FQNEAQ (reference sequence). The CDR3 has 15 residues. V lost 1 base to trimming and J lost 8 bases, with 14 bases between them. The CDR3 nucleotides read TGTGCCAGCAGCTTAGGGATGGGGTTTGGGGAAAAACTGTTTTTT. It translates to CASSLGMGFGEKLFF.

Concerning this clone: The sample carries other DNA sequences with the same CDR3. The chain has TRBV30 and TRBJ2-7; D gene uncertain. Trimming took 2 bases from V and 4 from J, leaving 6 bases between them. Germline-derived CDR1 and CDR2 are GTSNPN and SVGIG (reference sequence). This CDR3 has 11 residues. The CDR3 coding sequence is TGTGCCTGGAGTCGCTCTTACGAGCAGTACTTC. It specifies CAWSRSYEQYF.

J is TRBJ1-5 and V is TRBV12-5; 7 bases align to TRBD1. There are 19 residues in the CDR3. Germline V CDR1 and CDR2: LGHNT, FRNRAP. With 2 bases clipped from V and 0 bases from J, the junction kept 13 bases outside the gene matches. The DNA of the CDR3 is TGTGCTAGTGGTTTGCCCCGGGACAGAAGAAGTTATAGCAATCAGCCCCAGCATTTT. Translating gives CASGLPRDRRSYSNQPQHF.

The V and J genes are TRBV6-5 and TRBJ2-5, with TRBD1 matching 9 bases. Trimming removed 8 bases from V and 2 bases from J; junction bases left unmatched: 6. The CDR3 totals 14 residues. Germline V gene lookup returns CDR1 MNHEY and CDR2 SVGAGI. The DNA for the CDR3 is TGTGCCAGCCGTGCCGGGACAGGGCAAGAGACCCAGTACTTC. Translation gives CASRAGTGQETQYF.

This sequence joins TRBV13 and TRBJ1-1; D uncertain. The germline V gene encodes CDR1 PRHDT and CDR2 FYEKMQ (reference sequence). The CDR3 loop spans 19 amino acids. V was pared by 3 bases and J by 11 bases, with 34 bases between. CDR3: CASSFPSLLGYKEAKPAFF. The CDR3 DNA follows: TGTGCCAGCAGCTTTCCCTCCCTGCTCGGCTACAAGGAAGCCAAACCCGCTTTCTTT. The full variable domain, in which reference TRBV13 and TRBJ1-1 provide the parts outside the CDR3, is AAGVIQSPRHLIKEKRETATLKCYPIPRHDTVYWYQQGPGQDPQFLISFYEKMQSDKGSIPDRFSAQQFSDYHSELNMSSLELGDSALYFCASSFPSLLGYKEAKPAFFGQGTRLTVV.

With respect to this clone: Other DNA variants within this sample encode the same CDR3. CDR3 in DNA: TGTGCCTGGGAGGGACAGGGTAATTCACCCCTCCACTTT. It codes for CAWEGQGNSPLHF. The V and J genes are TRBV30 and TRBJ1-6; 9 bases are a match to TRBD1. Unmatched junction bases numbered 2, after V lost 5 bases and J lost 6 bases. This CDR3 is built from 13 residues. Germline V gene sequence: CDR1 GTSNPN, CDR2 SVGIG (reference sequence).

The V call is TRBV7-9, the J call TRBJ1-1; no definite D call. Germline CDR1 is SEHNR and CDR2 is FQNEAQ (reference sequence). With 6 bases removed from V and 8 bases from J, the gap between germline ends came to 4 bases. This CDR3 is built from 9 residues. In DNA, the CDR3 is TGTGCCAGCAGTTCGGAAGCTTTCTTT. Its protein is CASSSEAFF.

As for this clone: At one boundary the junction diverges from the germline segment, which might be a read error. The chain couples TRBV6-6 to TRBJ2-4; 7 bases fit TRBD2. The V gene's germline CDR1 is MNHNY and CDR2 SVGAGI (reference sequence). The CDR3 extends over 13 amino acids. Here the CDR3 DNA reads TGTGCCAGCAGTCCGAATTTGGGGAGGGCTAAAAACTTC. Translated, it gives CASSPNLGRAKNF.

The genes are TRBV28 and TRBJ2-7; 9 bases are a match to TRBD1. Trimming removed 6 bases from V and 6 bases from J; junction bases left unmatched: 9. The CDR3 contains 14 residues. CDR1 and CDR2 from the germline V gene are MDHEN and SYDVKM. The CDR3 DNA reads TGTGCCAGCAGCGACAACAGGGGGCTTTTCGAGCAGTACTTC. This translates into CASSDNRGLFEQYF.

The chain recombines TRBV2 with TRBJ2-3; unclear D gene. CDR3 length: 16 residues. V gave up 7 bases and J gave up 4 bases, with 21 bases separating them. Germline V gene lookup returns CDR1 SNHLY and CDR2 FYNNEI. Here the CDR3 DNA reads TGTGCCAGCACCCCGAATGGTAGCCCCAAGGCAGATACGCAGTATTTT. The encoded protein is CASTPNGSPKADTQYF.

The CDR3, as DNA: TGTGCCAGCATCCTGCAAGGGTGGGGAATCCCCAATCAGCCCCAGCATTTT. This sequence encodes CASILQGWGIPNQPQHF. This chain links TRBV28 with TRBJ1-5; the D is unclear. Trimming stripped 7 bases from V and 3 bases from J, with 22 bases between. CDR3 length: 17 residues. In germline, CDR1 is MDHEN, CDR2 SYDVKM. Combining the CDR3 with reference TRBV28 and TRBJ1-5 gives the whole variable domain DVKVTQSSRYLVKRTGEKVFLECVQDMDHENMFWYRQDPGLGLRLIYFSYDVKMKEKGDIPEGYSVSREKKERFSLILESASTNQTSMYLCASILQGWGIPNQPQHFGDGTRLSIL.